These T cell receptor beta chains were read from a single sample in a study of regulatory T cells in long-lasting Graves disease. TCRdb recomputed calls from the multiplex PCR reads with MiXCR, one row per CDR3 protein. This table holds approximately 390,000 distinct CDR3 sequences, roughly 16% found once. This same sample was also part of a study on T cells in Graves' hyperthyroidism and ophthalmopathy.

The sample in question was peripheral blood mononuclear cells (PBMCs), obtained at new diagnosis, from a patient treated with antithyroid drugs. Receptors originate from a woman in her late teens or twenties with Graves disease. Both conserved end residues are part of each CDR3. The D gene is left open where the match is weak. Where a row states a size, it is once, few, many or the class of an expanded clone; other rows omit it.

TRBJ2-5 | NA | TRBV20-1 | many | TGCAGCCCCGGGACTGAACAAGAGACCCAGTACTTC | CSPGTEQETQYF
TRBJ2-6 | TRBD2 | TRBV3-1 | NA | TGTGCCAGCAGCCAAGGCGGGGGTACTGGGGCCAACGTCCTGACTTTC | CASSQGGGTGANVLTF
TRBJ2-1 | NA | TRBV29-1 | few | TGCAGCGTTCGAGGGGGGGACAATGAGCAGTTCTTC | CSVRGGDNEQFF
TRBJ2-7 | NA | TRBV11-2 | many | TGTGCCAGCAGCTCTTCGAAGGGGTTCAACGAGCAGTACTTC | CASSSSKGFNEQYF
TRBJ1-2 | NA | TRBV6-2/TRBV6-3 | many | TGTGCCAGCGGTTACGCCGTTGCTGGGGGCATGATTCATGGCTACACCTTC | CASGYAVAGGMIHGYTF
TRBJ2-1 | TRBD1 | TRBV5-1 | many | TGCGCCAGCAGCTTGGGGTTGGGACAGCAAACCTACAATGAGCAGTTCTTC | CASSLGLGQQTYNEQFF
TRBJ1-2 | NA | TRBV28 | NA | TGTGCCAGCAGCAAAAGAGGGGACGTAGGGGGGTATGGCTACACCTTC | CASSKRGDVGGYGYTF
TRBJ2-3 | TRBD2 | TRBV5-1 | many | TGCGCCAGCAGCTTGGTAGCGGGGAGCACAGATACGCAGTATTTT | CASSLVAGSTDTQYF
TRBJ2-7 | NA | TRBV19 | few | TGTGCCAGTAGTAGCGGGACCCGAGTTGGGCAGTACTTC | CASSSGTRVGQYF
TRBJ1-6 | NA | TRBV3-1 | many | TGTGCCAGCAGCCAATACTGGACAGCGGAAAATTCACCCCTCCACTTT | CASSQYWTAENSPLHF
TRBJ1-2 | NA | TRBV19 | few | TGTGCCAGTAGTATAGGAGATGGCTACACCTTC | CASSIGDGYTF
TRBJ2-3 | TRBD2 | TRBV12-3/TRBV12-4 | many | TGTGCCAGCAGCCGCCTCCCTAGCGGGGGCACAGATACGCAGTATTTT | CASSRLPSGGTDTQYF
TRBJ1-5 | TRBD1 | TRBV12-3/TRBV12-4 | few | TGTGCCAGCAGTTACTCGGGACAGGGAAATAAACAGCCCCAGCATTTT | CASSYSGQGNKQPQHF
TRBJ2-1 | NA | TRBV12-5 | many | TGTGCTAGTGGGAGCGGCAGCGGTATCCATGAGCAGTTCTTC | CASGSGSGIHEQFF
TRBJ2-7 | TRBD2 | TRBV6-2/TRBV6-3 | many | TGTGCCAGCAGTGAAAGGGTCCTAGCGGGTAACGAGCAGTACTTC | CASSERVLAGNEQYF
TRBJ1-1 | NA | TRBV20-1 | many | TGCAGTGCTAGAGGTTTTGGGGAAGAGAGCACTGAAGCTTTCTTT | CSARGFGEESTEAFF
TRBJ2-1 | TRBD1 | TRBV19 | NA | TGTGCACGGCAGGGGGCCTATTACAATGAGCAGTTCTTC | CARQGAYYNEQFF
TRBJ1-2 | TRBD1 | TRBV5-1 | many | TGCGCCAGCAGCTCCGTGACAGGGCGGGATAACTATGGCTACACCTTC | CASSSVTGRDNYGYTF
TRBJ1-6 | NA | TRBV20-1 | NA | TGCAGTGCTAGAGATGGAAGGTTAGGGGGAATCAATTCACCCCTCCACTTT | CSARDGRLGGINSPLHF
TRBJ2-7 | NA | TRBV6-2/TRBV6-3 | few | TGTGCCAGCAAAACACAGGAAGGAGGTTACGAGCAGTACTTC | CASKTQEGGYEQYF
TRBJ1-4 | NA | TRBV20-1 | NA | TGCAGTGCTATATCTCAAGGGAAGAATGAAAAACTGTTTTTT | CSAISQGKNEKLFF
TRBJ1-5 | NA | TRBV27 | NA | TGTGCCAGCAGTTTAGCGCAATATAGCAATCAGCCCCAGCATTTT | CASSLAQYSNQPQHF
TRBJ1-1 | TRBD1 | TRBV14 | few | TGTGCCAGCAGCCAAGCGGGACAGGGGATCATGAACACTGAAGCTTTCTTT | CASSQAGQGIMNTEAFF
TRBJ1-1 | NA | TRBV30 | many | TGTGCCTGGAGTGCCAGGGGAAACACTGAAGCTTTCTTT | CAWSARGNTEAFF
TRBJ2-2 | NA | TRBV11-2 | many | TGTGCCAGCAGCTTACCCTCCAGGGAAGGATGGAACACCGGGGAGCTGTTTTTT | CASSLPSREGWNTGELFF
TRBJ2-3 | NA | TRBV7-9 | NA | TGTGCCAGCAGCCCCCAACTGGATAGCACAGATACGCAGTATTTT | CASSPQLDSTDTQYF
TRBJ1-1 | NA | TRBV7-2 | many | TGTGCCAGCAGCTTTGCTAGGGACACTGAAGCTTTCTTT | CASSFARDTEAFF
TRBJ2-7 | NA | TRBV11-2 | many | TGTGCCAGCAGCTTAGACCCAATTTCTGTGGGATTTGTTTCCTACGAGCAGTACTTC | CASSLDPISVGFVSYEQYF
TRBJ1-1 | NA | TRBV28 | many | TGTGCCAGCAAGAGGGGGGGGGCGAAGAACACTGAAGCTTTCTTT | CASKRGGAKNTEAFF
TRBJ2-3 | TRBD2 | TRBV30 | many | TGTGCCTGGAGTTCGAGCCCGACTAGCGGGGGGACAGATACGCAGTATTTT | CAWSSSPTSGGTDTQYF
TRBJ2-7 | TRBD1 | TRBV9 | many | TGTGCCAGCAGCGTAGGAGGACAGGGGAGCCCCTACGAGCAGTACTTC | CASSVGGQGSPYEQYF
TRBJ1-2 | TRBD1 | TRBV20-1 | many | TGCAGTGCTAGAGCCGGGACAGCTAACTATGGCTACACCTTC | CSARAGTANYGYTF
TRBJ1-1 | TRBD1 | TRBV6-9 | NA | TGTGCCAGCTGTTACTCGAGGGGACAGTTGAACACTGAATCTTTCTTT | CASCYSRGQLNTESFF
TRBJ1-6 | NA | TRBV6-1 | NA | TGTGCCAGCAGTGAGAGCCAGGGTGGCAATTCACCCCTCCACTTT | CASSESQGGNSPLHF
TRBJ2-2 | NA | TRBV5-5 | NA | TGTGCCAGCAGCTTCGGCGCCACAGGGAGACCGAACACCGGGGAGCTGTTTTTT | CASSFGATGRPNTGELFF
TRBJ1-1 | NA | TRBV3-1 | few | TGTGCCACCAAAGGGGGGGGGACTGAAGCTTTCTTT | CATKGGGTEAFF
TRBJ2-1 | NA | TRBV7-2 | NA | TGTGCCAGCAGCCGGGACCACAATGAGCAGTTCTTC | CASSRDHNEQFF
TRBJ1-1 | NA | TRBV10-3 | many | TGTGCCATCAGTAATTTAAGTCCAGGGTGGACTGAAGCTTTCTTT | CAISNLSPGWTEAFF